Listed below are T cell receptor beta chains from one sample, sequenced in a study of T cell repertoires in cytomegalovirus infection. TCRdb analysed the reads with MiXCR anew, one entry per CDR3 protein. The table shows a few hundred thousand distinct CDR3 sequences, with approximately 10% occurring only once. The specimen was PBMCs. The source of these receptors is a human donor in good health (CMV status not recorded). Some clones in this sample may be carry-over from other donors' samples. Each CDR3 is given with its conserved first and last residue. The D gene is left open where the match is weak. Size tells how often a clone was seen (once, few, many) or the class of an expanded clone, and some rows leave it out.

. | many | TRBJ1-1 | TRBV6-6 | CASSYSRGATEAFF | TGTGCCAGCAGTTACTCGAGGGGGGCCACTGAAGCTTTCTTT
TRBD1 | few | TRBJ1-5 | TRBV6-2/TRBV6-3 | CASSIRGSSNQPQHF | TGTGCCAGCAGCATCAGGGGGTCAAGCAATCAGCCCCAGCATTTT
. | many | TRBJ1-6 | TRBV5-6 | CASSLFPNSPLHF | TGTGCCAGCAGCTTGTTCCCTAATTCACCCCTCCACTTT
. | . | TRBJ1-1 | TRBV20-1 | CSARVDRRLPFF | TGCAGTGCTAGAGTAGACAGGAGGTTACCTTTCTTT
TRBD1 | many | TRBJ1-2 | TRBV6-9 | CASSKAPSGQENGYTF | TGTGCCAGCAGCAAAGCTCCCTCGGGACAGGAGAATGGCTACACCTTC
. | many | TRBJ2-5 | TRBV7-2 | CASSQAATTQLTQYF | TGTGCCAGCAGCCAGGCCGCGACTACCCAGCTGACCCAGTACTTC
TRBD1 | many | TRBJ1-5 | TRBV7-2 | CASSSLGGGQGAGQPQHF | TGTGCCAGCAGCTCCCTTGGGGGGGGACAGGGGGCGGGTCAGCCCCAGCATTTT
. | many | TRBJ2-5 | TRBV7-2 | CASSLVQETQYF | TGTGCCAGCAGCTTAGTCCAAGAGACCCAGTACTTC
. | many | TRBJ1-5 | TRBV7-2 | CASSFRTDNQPQHF | TGTGCCAGCAGCTTCAGGACAGATAATCAGCCCCAGCATTTT
TRBD2 | many | TRBJ2-3 | TRBV7-2 | CASSSQGLAGGPAGQYF | TGTGCCAGCAGCTCACAAGGACTAGCGGGAGGGCCCGCCGGGCAGTATTTT
TRBD1 | many | TRBJ2-1 | TRBV11-3 | CASSLTGRNEQFF | TGTGCCAGCAGCTTGACAGGGCGCAATGAGCAGTTCTTC
. | few | TRBJ1-1 | TRBV12-3/TRBV12-4 | CASSLQYNTEAFF | TGTGCCAGCAGTCTACAGTATAACACTGAAGCTTTCTTT
. | many | TRBJ2-7 | TRBV20-1 | CSVGGLADYYEQYF | TGCAGTGTCGGGGGGCTAGCGGACTACTACGAGCAGTACTTC
TRBD2 | . | TRBJ2-2 | TRBV11-2 | CATHPGTRDTGELFF | TGTGCCACCCACCCCGGGACTAGAGACACCGGGGAGCTGTTTTTT
. | many | TRBJ1-5 | TRBV10-3 | CAISEGGETLGQPQHF | TGTGCCATCAGTGAAGGGGGTGAGACCCTGGGTCAGCCCCAGCATTTT
TRBD2 | . | TRBJ2-7 | TRBV19 | CASRLSGRSEEQYF | TGTGCCAGTCGACTTAGCGGGAGATCGGAAGAGCAGTACTTC
. | many | TRBJ1-2 | TRBV7-2 | CASSPESGRLVYGYTF | TGTGCCAGCAGCCCCGAATCCGGGCGACTAGTCTATGGCTACACCTTC
. | many | TRBJ2-5 | TRBV7-2 | CASGGRDIQETQYF | TGTGCCAGCGGCGGAAGGGACATCCAAGAGACCCAGTACTTC
. | many | TRBJ1-1 | TRBV6-1 | CASGIRRDEAFF | TGTGCCAGCGGCATTAGGCGGGATGAAGCTTTCTTT
TRBD1 | . | TRBJ2-7 | TRBV4-2 | CASSQVGRTGAYEQYF | TGTGCCAGCAGCCAGGTGGGGCGGACAGGGGCCTACGAGCAGTACTTC
. | medium-sized | TRBJ1-1 | TRBV7-6 | CASSGDTLNTEAFF | TGTGCCAGCAGCGGGGACACCTTGAACACTGAAGCTTTCTTT
. | many | TRBJ2-3 | TRBV7-2 | CASSPARRGSRGDTQYF | TGTGCCAGCAGCCCGGCCAGGCGGGGCTCCCGGGGGGATACGCAGTATTTT
. | many | TRBJ1-5 | TRBV7-6 | CASSPADGNQPQHF | TGTGCCAGCAGCCCAGCGGACGGAAACCAGCCCCAGCATTTT
. | . | TRBJ2-7 | TRBV7-9 | CASSFGDASSYEQYF | TGTGCCAGCAGCTTTGGTGACGCGAGCTCCTACGAGCAGTACTTC
. | many | TRBJ2-1 | TRBV5-6 | CASSATGRAYNEQFF | TGTGCCAGCAGCGCGACAGGGAGGGCCTACAATGAGCAGTTCTTC
TRBD1 | . | TRBJ2-3 | TRBV5-6 | CASSLEDVVRGRRDTQYF | TGTGCCAGCAGCTTGGAAGACGTAGTCAGGGGGCGAAGGGATACGCAGTATTTT
. | many | TRBJ2-7 | TRBV7-2 | CASSLTQGYEQYF | TGTGCCAGCAGCTTAACTCAGGGCTACGAGCAGTACTTC
. | many | TRBJ2-5 | TRBV7-2 | CASSLAGRTQETQYF | TGTGCCAGCAGCTTAGCTGGCAGGACCCAAGAGACCCAGTACTTC
. | many | TRBJ2-2 | TRBV5-1 | CASSRMQGGQIQNTGELFF | TGCGCCAGCAGCCGCATGCAGGGGGGGCAAATCCAAAACACCGGGGAGCTGTTTTTT
TRBD2 | many | TRBJ2-1 | TRBV19 | CASMSSGFYNEQFF | TGTGCCAGTATGTCTAGCGGATTTTACAATGAGCAGTTCTTC
. | . | TRBJ2-1 | TRBV7-2 | CASSLGAGHNEQFF | TGTGCCAGCAGCTTAGGGGCGGGCCACAATGAGCAGTTCTTC
. | many | TRBJ2-7 | TRBV7-8 | CASSLALGTYEQYF | TGTGCCAGCAGCTTAGCGCTGGGAACCTACGAGCAGTACTTC
. | . | TRBJ2-2 | TRBV7-2 | CATAQGTANTGELFF | TGTGCCACTGCCCAGGGAACGGCGAACACCGGGGAGCTGTTTTTT
TRBD2 | . | TRBJ2-1 | TRBV11-2 | CASSPSVGASGRGQFF | TGTGCCAGCAGCCCAAGTGTAGGGGCTAGCGGGAGGGGACAGTTCTTC
. | many | TRBJ2-5 | TRBV11-3 | CASSWTGAIGETQYF | TGTGCCAGCAGCTGGACTGGTGCGATTGGGGAGACCCAGTACTTC
TRBD2 | many | TRBJ2-5 | TRBV7-2 | CASSLGRAGDQETQYF | TGTGCCAGCAGCTTAGGGCGAGCGGGGGACCAAGAGACCCAGTACTTC
. | many | TRBJ2-2 | TRBV5-5 | CASSPDWPNTGELFF | TGTGCCAGCAGCCCGGACTGGCCCAACACCGGGGAGCTGTTTTTT
TRBD1 | many | TRBJ2-7 | TRBV7-2 | CASSPGGQGINEQYF | TGTGCCAGCAGCCCCGGCGGACAGGGTATCAACGAGCAGTACTTC
. | many | TRBJ1-2 | TRBV28 | CASAVLGLYGYTF | TGTGCCAGCGCAGTTTTAGGCCTCTATGGCTACACCTTC
TRBD1 | many | TRBJ1-5 | TRBV7-2 | CASSYQGGNNQPQHF | TGTGCCAGCAGCTACCAGGGGGGTAACAATCAGCCCCAGCATTTT
. | many | TRBJ1-1 | TRBV6-6 | CASSPIMNTEAFF | TGTGCCAGCAGCCCTATTATGAACACTGAAGCTTTCTTT
. | many | TRBJ2-4 | TRBV7-2 | CASSLRGMLAKNIQYF | TGTGCCAGCAGCCTCCGGGGGATGTTAGCCAAAAACATTCAGTACTTC
. | few | TRBJ1-1 | TRBV24-1 | CATSDFPRSTEAFF | TGTGCCACCAGTGATTTCCCCCGGAGCACTGAAGCTTTCTTT
TRBD1 | . | TRBJ1-3 | TRBV19 | CATGTGSGNTIYF | TGTGCCACCGGGACAGGGTCCGGAAACACCATATATTTT
. | many | TRBJ1-2 | TRBV28 | CASSPPVGSGYTF | TGTGCCAGCAGTCCCCCGGTAGGTTCCGGCTACACCTTC